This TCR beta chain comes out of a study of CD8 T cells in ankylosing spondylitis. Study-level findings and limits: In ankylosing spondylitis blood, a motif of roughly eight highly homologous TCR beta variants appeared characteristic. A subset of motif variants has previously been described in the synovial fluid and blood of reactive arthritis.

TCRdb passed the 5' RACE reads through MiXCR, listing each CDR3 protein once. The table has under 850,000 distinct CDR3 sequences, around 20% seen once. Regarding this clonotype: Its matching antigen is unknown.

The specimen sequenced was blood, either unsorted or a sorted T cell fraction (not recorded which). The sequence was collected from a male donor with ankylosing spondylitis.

The CDR3 sequence is CASSPEVGGYTF. Here the CDR3 DNA reads TGTGCCAGCAGTCCCGAAGTGGGAGGCTACACCTTC. The chain links TRBV12-3 or TRBV12-4 to TRBJ1-2, with D hard to call. The CDR3 is 12 residues long. The ends were cut back, 5 bases at V and 8 bases at J, with 12 bases in the middle.